The clone carrying this T cell receptor (beta chain) has at least ten counts. One entry per CDR3 protein, called by TCRdb with MiXCR from the 5' RACE reads. The repertoire holds some 52,000 distinct CDR3 sequences, with 7.4% as singletons. This entry belongs to a study of CD8 T cells in ankylosing spondylitis. There are 16 residues in the CDR3. CDR1 and CDR2 (germline): KGHSH, LQKENI. V was shortened by 1 base and J by 3 bases, with 15 bases between the two germline ends. The sequenced sample consisted of blood, either unsorted or a sorted T cell fraction (not recorded which). The chain recombines TRBV18 with TRBJ1-2, with D possibly TRBD1 on 5 matching bases. The TCR comes from a female donor with ankylosing spondylitis or in good health (not recorded which). DNA for the CDR3: TGTGCCAGCTCACCACAATCTCAAGGGGCATACTATGGCTACACCTTC. Amino acids: CASSPQSQGAYYGYTF.